This TCR beta chain was recovered during a study of cytomegalovirus exposure and HLA in healthy donors. PCR amplification relied on 60 Vbeta primers (plus 13 Jbeta primers). Here immunoSEQ multiplex PCR was the method, and the copy in TCRdb shows in-frame clones only, minus some. Of about 130,000 clones listed, about 74% are singletons. The TCR comes from a woman in her forties or fifties in good health and CMV-seropositive. Specimen: PBMCs.

CDR3 amino acids: CASSEFHQETQYF. In nucleotides, the CDR3 is TGTGCCAGCAGTGAGTTCCATCAAGAGACCCAGTACTTC. J is TRBJ2-5 and V is TRBV2; no clear D. The V end was cut by 3 bases, the J end by 2 bases, with 7 bases between. Per the germline V gene, CDR1 is SNHLY and CDR2 is FYNNEI. There are 13 residues in the CDR3.